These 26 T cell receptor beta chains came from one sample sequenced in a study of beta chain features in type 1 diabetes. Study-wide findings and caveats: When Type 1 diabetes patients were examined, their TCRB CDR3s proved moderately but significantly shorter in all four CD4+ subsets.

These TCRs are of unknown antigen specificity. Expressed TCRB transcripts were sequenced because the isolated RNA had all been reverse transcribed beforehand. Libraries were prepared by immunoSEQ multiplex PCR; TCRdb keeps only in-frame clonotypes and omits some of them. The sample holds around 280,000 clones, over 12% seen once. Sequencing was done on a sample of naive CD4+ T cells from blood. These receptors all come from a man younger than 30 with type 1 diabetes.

The chain's CDR3 is CASSLTPGTVYGYTF. CDR3 coding DNA: TGTGCCAGCAGTCTCACACCGGGGACAGTGTATGGCTACACCTTC. The chain carries TRBV27 and TRBJ1-2; 7 bases are shared with TRBD1. Germline CDR1 is MNHEY and CDR2 is SMNVEV (reference sequence). The V and J ends lost 5 bases and 5 bases, in that order; junction bases with no gene match: 11. This CDR3 contains 15 residues.

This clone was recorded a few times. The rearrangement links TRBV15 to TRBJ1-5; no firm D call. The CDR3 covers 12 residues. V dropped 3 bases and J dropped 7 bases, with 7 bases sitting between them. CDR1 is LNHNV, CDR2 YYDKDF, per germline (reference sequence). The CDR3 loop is CATSSYSQPQHF. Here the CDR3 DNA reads TGTGCCACCAGCAGCTACTCCCAGCCCCAGCATTTT.

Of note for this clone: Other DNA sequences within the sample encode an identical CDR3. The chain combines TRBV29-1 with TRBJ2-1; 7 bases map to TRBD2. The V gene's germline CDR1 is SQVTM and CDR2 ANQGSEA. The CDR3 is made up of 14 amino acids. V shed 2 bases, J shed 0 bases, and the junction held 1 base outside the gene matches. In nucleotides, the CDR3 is TGCAGCGTTGAACGCGGGAGCTCCTACAATGAGCAGTTCTTC. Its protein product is CSVERGSSYNEQFF.

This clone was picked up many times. The CDR3 DNA follows: TGTGCCAGCAGTTGGGCCGGGCTAGCGGAAGGGAATGAGCAGTTCTTC. This translates into CASSWAGLAEGNEQFF. V gene TRBV28 combines with J gene TRBJ2-1; 7 bases align to TRBD2. The V segment lost 4 bases and the J segment 7 bases; nucleotides outside the gene matches: 13. This CDR3 comprises 16 residues. The germline V gene encodes CDR1 MDHEN and CDR2 SYDVKM.

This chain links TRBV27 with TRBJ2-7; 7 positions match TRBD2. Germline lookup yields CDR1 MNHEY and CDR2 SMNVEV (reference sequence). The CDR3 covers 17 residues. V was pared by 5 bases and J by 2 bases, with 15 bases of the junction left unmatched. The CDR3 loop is CASSLRLSGTSAYEQYF. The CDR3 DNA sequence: TGTGCCAGCAGTCTCCGGTTATCTGGTACTAGCGCCTACGAGCAGTACTTC.

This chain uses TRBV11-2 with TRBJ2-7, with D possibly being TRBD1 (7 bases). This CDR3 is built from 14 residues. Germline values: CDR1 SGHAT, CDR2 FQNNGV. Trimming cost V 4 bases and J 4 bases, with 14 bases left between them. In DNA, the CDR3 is TGTGCCAGCAGCTCTCAGGGGGGTCCTTACGAGCAGTACTTC. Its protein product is CASSSQGGPYEQYF.

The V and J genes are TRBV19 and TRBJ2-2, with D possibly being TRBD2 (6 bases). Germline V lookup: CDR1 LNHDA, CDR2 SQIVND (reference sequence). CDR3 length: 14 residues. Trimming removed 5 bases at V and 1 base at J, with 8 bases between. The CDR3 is CASSAGMNTGELFF. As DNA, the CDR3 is TGTGCCAGTAGTGCGGGGATGAACACCGGGGAGCTGTTTTTT.

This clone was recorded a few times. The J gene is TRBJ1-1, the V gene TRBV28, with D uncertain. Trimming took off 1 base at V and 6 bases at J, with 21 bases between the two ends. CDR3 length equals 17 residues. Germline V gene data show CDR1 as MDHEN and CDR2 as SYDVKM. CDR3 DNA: TGTGCCAGCAGTTTATCACCCTATCGGAGGTCCAATCCTGAAGCTTTCTTT. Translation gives CASSLSPYRRSNPEAFF.

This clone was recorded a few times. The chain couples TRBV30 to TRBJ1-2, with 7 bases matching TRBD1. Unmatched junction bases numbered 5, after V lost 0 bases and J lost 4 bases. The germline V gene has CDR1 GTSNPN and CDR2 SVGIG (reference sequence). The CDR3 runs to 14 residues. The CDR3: CAWSVRYRGYGYTF. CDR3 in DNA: TGTGCCTGGAGTGTAAGATACAGGGGCTATGGCTACACCTTC.

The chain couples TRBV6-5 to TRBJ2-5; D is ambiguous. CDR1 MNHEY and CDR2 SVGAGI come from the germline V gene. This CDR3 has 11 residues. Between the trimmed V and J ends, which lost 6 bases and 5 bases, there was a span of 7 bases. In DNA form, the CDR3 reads TGTGCCAGCAGGGTCGGGGAGACCCAGTACTTC. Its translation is CASRVGETQYF.

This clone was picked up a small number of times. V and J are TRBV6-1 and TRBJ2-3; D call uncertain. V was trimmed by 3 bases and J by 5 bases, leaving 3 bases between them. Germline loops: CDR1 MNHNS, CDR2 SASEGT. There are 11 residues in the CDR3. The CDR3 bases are TGTGCCAGCAGTGACAGAGATACGCAGTATTTT. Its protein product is CASSDRDTQYF.

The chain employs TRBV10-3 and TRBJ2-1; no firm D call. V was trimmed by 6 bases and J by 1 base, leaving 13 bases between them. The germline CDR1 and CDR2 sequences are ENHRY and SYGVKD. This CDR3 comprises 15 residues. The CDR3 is CAISETWASYNEQFF. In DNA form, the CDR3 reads TGTGCCATCAGCGAGACTTGGGCTTCCTACAATGAGCAGTTCTTC.

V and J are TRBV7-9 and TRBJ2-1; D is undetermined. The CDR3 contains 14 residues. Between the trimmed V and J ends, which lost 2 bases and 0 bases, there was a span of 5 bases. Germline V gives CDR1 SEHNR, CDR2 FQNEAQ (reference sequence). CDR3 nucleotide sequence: TGTGCCAGCAGCTTATACGGCTCCTACAATGAGCAGTTCTTC. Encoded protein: CASSLYGSYNEQFF.

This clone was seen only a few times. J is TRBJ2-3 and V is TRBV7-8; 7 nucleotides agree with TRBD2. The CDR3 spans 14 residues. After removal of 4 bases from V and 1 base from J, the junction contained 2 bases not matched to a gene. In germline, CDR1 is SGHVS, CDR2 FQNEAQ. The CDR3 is CASSWLAGTDTQYF. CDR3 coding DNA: TGTGCCAGCAGCTGGCTAGCGGGCACAGATACGCAGTATTTT.

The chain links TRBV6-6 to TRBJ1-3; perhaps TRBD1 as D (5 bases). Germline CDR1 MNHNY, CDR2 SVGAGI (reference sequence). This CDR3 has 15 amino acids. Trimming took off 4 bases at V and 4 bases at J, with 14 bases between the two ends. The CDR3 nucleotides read TGTGCCAGCAGTTCGGCGCGGGGCTCGGGAAACACCATATATTTT. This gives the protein CASSSARGSGNTIYF.

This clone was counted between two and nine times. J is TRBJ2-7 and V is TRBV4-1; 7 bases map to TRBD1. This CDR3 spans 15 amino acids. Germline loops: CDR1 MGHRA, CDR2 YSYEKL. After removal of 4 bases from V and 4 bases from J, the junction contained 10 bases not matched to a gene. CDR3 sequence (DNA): TGCGCCAGCAGCCGGATACCGGGACAGACATACGAGCAGTACTTC. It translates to CASSRIPGQTYEQYF.

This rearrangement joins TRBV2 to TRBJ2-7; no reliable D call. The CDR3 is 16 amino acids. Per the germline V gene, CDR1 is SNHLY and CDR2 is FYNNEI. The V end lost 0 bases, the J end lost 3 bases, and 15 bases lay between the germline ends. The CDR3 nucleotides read TGTGCCAGCAGTGAAGCGCCTCCCTTCCAGGACTACGAGCAGTACTTC. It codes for CASSEAPPFQDYEQYF.

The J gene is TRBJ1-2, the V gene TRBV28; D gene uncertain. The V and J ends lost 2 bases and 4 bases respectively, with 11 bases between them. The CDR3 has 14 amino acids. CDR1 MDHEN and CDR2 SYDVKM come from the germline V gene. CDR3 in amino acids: CASSLVPGIYGYTF. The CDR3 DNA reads TGTGCCAGCAGTTTAGTGCCCGGGATCTATGGCTACACCTTC.

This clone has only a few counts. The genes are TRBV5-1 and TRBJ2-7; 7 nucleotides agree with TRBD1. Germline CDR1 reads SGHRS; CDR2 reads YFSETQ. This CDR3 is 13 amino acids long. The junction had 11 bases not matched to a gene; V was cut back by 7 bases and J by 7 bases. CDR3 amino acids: CASGARGPQEQYF. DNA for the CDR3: TGCGCCAGCGGTGCAAGGGGGCCTCAGGAGCAGTACTTC.

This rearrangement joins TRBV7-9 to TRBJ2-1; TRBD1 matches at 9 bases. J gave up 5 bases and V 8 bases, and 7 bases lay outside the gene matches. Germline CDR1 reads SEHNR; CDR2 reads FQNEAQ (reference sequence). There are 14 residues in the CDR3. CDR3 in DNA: TGTGCCAGCGGTTACAGGGGGCGGGACAATGAGCAGTTCTTC. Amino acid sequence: CASGYRGRDNEQFF.

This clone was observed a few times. CDR3 loop: CASSQRAPGMQSPLHF. DNA of the CDR3: TGTGCCAGCAGCCAGAGGGCGCCGGGGATGCAATCACCCCTCCACTTT. The rearrangement links TRBV5-6 to TRBJ1-6; the D is unclear. The CDR3 has 16 residues. CDR1 and CDR2 from the germline V gene are SGHDT and YYEEEE. The V gene lost 4 bases and the J gene lost 10 bases, with 21 bases spanning the gap.

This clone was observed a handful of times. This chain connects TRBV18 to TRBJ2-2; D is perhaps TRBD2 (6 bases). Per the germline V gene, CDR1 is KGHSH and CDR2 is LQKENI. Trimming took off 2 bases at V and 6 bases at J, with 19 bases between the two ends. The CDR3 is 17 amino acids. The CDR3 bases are TGTGCCAGCTCACCAGGGACTGCGAAGGGTGACGCCGGGGAGCTGTTTTTT. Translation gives CASSPGTAKGDAGELFF.

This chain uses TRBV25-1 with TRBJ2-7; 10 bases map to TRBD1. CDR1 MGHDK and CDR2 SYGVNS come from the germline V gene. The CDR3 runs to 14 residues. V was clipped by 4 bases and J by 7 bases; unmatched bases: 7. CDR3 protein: CASSAGQGVWEQYF. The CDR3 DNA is TGTGCCAGCAGTGCCGGACAGGGGGTTTGGGAGCAGTACTTC.

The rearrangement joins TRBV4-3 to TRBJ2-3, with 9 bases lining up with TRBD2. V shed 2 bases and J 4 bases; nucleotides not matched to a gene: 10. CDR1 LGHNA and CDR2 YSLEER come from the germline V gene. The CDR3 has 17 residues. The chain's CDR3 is CASSQRGGGAGPDTQYF. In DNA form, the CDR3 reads TGCGCCAGCAGCCAAAGGGGCGGGGGGGCCGGGCCAGATACGCAGTATTTT.

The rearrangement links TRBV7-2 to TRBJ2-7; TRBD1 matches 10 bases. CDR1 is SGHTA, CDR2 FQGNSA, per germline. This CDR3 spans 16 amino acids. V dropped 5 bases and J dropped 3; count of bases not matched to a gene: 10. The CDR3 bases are TGTGCCAGCAGCGCGCGTCCGGGACAGGGGAACTACGAGCAGTACTTC. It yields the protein CASSARPGQGNYEQYF.

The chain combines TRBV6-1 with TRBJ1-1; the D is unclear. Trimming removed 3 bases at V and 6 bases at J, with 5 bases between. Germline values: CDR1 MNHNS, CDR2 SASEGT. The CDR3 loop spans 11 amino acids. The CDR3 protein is CASSERPEAFF. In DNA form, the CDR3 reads TGTGCCAGCAGTGAGAGGCCTGAAGCTTTCTTT.